This paragraph covers one TCR beta chain sequence. The antigen this receptor binds is unknown. No much larger clonotype is one base removed from it; base qualities were not supplied. Spanning cysteine to phenylalanine, the CDR3 consists of 15 amino acids. Of all the DNA, just the CDR3 is kept, 45 bases in frame from base 1. From the germline V gene, CDR1 is LGHNA and CDR2 is YSLEER. V is cut by 0 bases and J by 3 bases, and the space between the germline ends is 8 bases. The sample comes from a study of shared clonotypes between healthy human individuals (dated by TCRdb to 2018 to 2020). Context from the whole study: The cohort included a few men and two women between 18 and 49 years of age. To increase sequencing depth and limit assay-specific biases, different laboratories used diverse techniques to prepare libraries and sequence TCR repertoires. Per donor, leukapheresis produced somewhere between about 0.9 and 10 billion PBMCs. To estimate repertoire size and how much clonotype sharing occurs between individuals, the study deeply sequenced the blood TCR repertoires of 5 or 6 healthy adults. For each donor, CD4 naive and CD4 memory were each run on three plates, CD8 naive on two plates, and CD8 memory on one plate. Points the paper makes about the study in general: Compared with non-shared clonotypes, the clonotypes found in all four sorted-subset donors had higher generation probabilities. When a handful of donors were compared, the shared fraction of clonotypes was roughly 5% for naive CD4, about 4% for naive CD8, roughly 2.5% for memory CD4, and roughly 0.43% for memory CD8. Rarefaction of sorted-subset datasets indicated incomplete sequencing despite the large sequencing depth. Sampling was restricted to blood, and TCR repertoires in tissues likely differ from the TCR repertoires found in blood. Larger estimated clonotype richness was generally found for naive subsets than for memory subsets. Because the study included only a small number of donors, the genetic and exposure-history diversity represented was limited. Based on pairwise subsampling, the degree of clonotype sharing among donors was expected to be affected by sequencing depth.

Using the deep immunoSEQ assay, TCR CDR3 regions were amplified from genomic DNA by multiplex PCR. For each cell subset, the extracted genomic DNA was distributed evenly across all wells of several immunoSEQ 96-well plates, and each plate served as one replicate. For sorted subsets, about 200 ng genomic DNA, equal to 25,000 to 35,000 T cell genomes, was loaded into each replicate PCR. The purified libraries were quantified using a Qubit 3.0 fluorometer, sized with a Bioanalyzer 2100, and then quantified again using the KAPA Library Quantification kit. Every immunoSEQ 96-well plate was sequenced on a dedicated single-read 150-cycle Illumina NextSeq 550 flow cell. For the original study's pipeline: Because only junctional sequences without quality scores were contained in the immunoSEQ output, filtering matching that applied to full-length reads could not be performed. Sequences were annotated with PyIR, a Python wrapper for IgBLAST v1.9, and V/J genes and CDR3 were assigned using IMGT germline references. Reads with weak V/J assignments (E-value above 1e-6), missing CDR3, stop codons, out-of-frame junctions, or ambiguous translated residues were removed. V3J clonotypes were defined by identical inferred V gene, J gene, and CDR3 amino acid sequence. Percentage overlap between repertoires was computed as shared unique clonotypes divided by the size of the smaller repertoire. Richness of each repertoire was evaluated using RTK rarefaction, the Chao1 estimator, and Recon v2.1 estimates of unobserved clonotypes. OLGA was used to compute generation probabilities for all TCRbeta clonotypes that the gDNA method yielded from four donors. TCRdb re-hosts the immuneACCESS table, in-frame sequences only. Its copies lack some clones; in the studies checked, an unresolved V gene accounts for under half of them, and the cause for the rest is not known. V, J and clone size derive from that table, while D and trimming were established from the DNA sequence. The sample table shows about 2 million clones, and less than 95% are seen once. The ten largest account for about 1.1% of the sample.

CD8 naive samples consisted of CD45RO-negative cells that were positively selected for CCR7, yielding a CD45RA+CCR7+ population without TemRA cells. Healthy HIV-negative adults with no recently reported acute infections or vaccinations were included as donors. All donors were Caucasian adults living in Nashville, Tennessee, USA. Blood was obtained by leukapheresis, after which PBMCs were separated by Ficoll-Histopaque density gradient centrifugation and cryopreserved in liquid nitrogen vapor phase. Analytical flow cytometry was used to check the purity and quantity of each magnetically sorted T cell population. Genomic DNA was isolated from each sorted fraction and quantified by UV absorbance on a Nanodrop 2000c.

The sequence joins TRBV4-3 to TRBJ2-2; TRBD2 is a possible D gene, resting on 5 matching bases. Sequenced sample: naive CD8+ T cells sorted from blood. This specimen's cell subset or site label, interpreted: CD45RA+CCR7+. This TCR derives from a man in his late teens or twenties in good health. The CDR3 region has the sequence CASSQDREDTGELFF. At the DNA level, the sequence is TGCGCCAGCAGCCAAGACCGGGAAGACACCGGGGAGCTGTTTTTT.